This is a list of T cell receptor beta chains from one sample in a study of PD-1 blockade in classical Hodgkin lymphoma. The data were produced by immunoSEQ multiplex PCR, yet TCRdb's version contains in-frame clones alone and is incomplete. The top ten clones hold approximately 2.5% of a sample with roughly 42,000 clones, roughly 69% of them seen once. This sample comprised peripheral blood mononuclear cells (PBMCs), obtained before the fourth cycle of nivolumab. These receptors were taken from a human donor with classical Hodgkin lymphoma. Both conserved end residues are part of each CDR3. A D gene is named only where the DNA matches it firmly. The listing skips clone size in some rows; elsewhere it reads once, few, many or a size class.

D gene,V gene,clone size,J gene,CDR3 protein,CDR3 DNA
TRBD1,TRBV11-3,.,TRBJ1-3,CASSLSTGDSGNTIYF,TGTGCCAGCAGCTTGTCGACAGGGGACTCTGGAAACACCATATATTTT
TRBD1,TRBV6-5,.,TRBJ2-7,CASSLGTGASYEQYF,TGTGCCAGCAGTCTCGGGACAGGGGCCTCCTACGAGCAGTACTTC
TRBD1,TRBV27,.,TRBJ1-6,CASSPNWDRFYNSPLHF,TGTGCCAGCAGTCCGAACTGGGACAGATTCTATAATTCACCCCTCCACTTT
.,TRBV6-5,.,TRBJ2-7,CASSYLKQARLYF,TGTGCCAGCAGTTACTTAAAACAGGCGCGGCTGTACTTC
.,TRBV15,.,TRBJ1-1,CATSRDGLTEAFF,TGTGCCACCAGCAGAGATGGACTTACTGAAGCTTTCTTT
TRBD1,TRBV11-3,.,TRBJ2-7,CASSYSGTDYEQYF,TGTGCCAGCAGTTATTCCGGGACAGACTACGAGCAGTACTTC
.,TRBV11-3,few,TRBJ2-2,CASRTRSGELFF,TGTGCCAGCAGGACTAGATCCGGGGAGCTGTTTTTT
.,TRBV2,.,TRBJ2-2,CASRDYLGNTGELFF,TGTGCCAGCAGAGACTATTTAGGGAACACCGGGGAGCTGTTTTTT
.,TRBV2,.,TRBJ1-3,CASSELSTRGIGNTIYF,TGTGCCAGCAGTGAATTGTCGACCAGGGGAATCGGAAACACCATATATTTT
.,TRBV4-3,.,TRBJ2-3,CASSPSHTDTQYF,TGCGCCAGCAGCCCTAGCCACACAGATACGCAGTATTTT
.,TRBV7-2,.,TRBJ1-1,CASSGGRGGKAFF,TGTGCCAGCAGTGGGGGGAGGGGAGGAAAAGCTTTCTTT
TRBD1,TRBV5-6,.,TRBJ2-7,CASSGTGAYSYEQYF,TGTGCCAGCAGCGGAACAGGGGCCTACTCCTACGAGCAGTACTTC
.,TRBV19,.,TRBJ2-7,CASSPTSLIYEQYF,TGTGCCAGTAGCCCCACTAGCCTCATCTACGAGCAGTACTTC
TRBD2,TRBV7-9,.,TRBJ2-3,CASSLPTGLAPDTQYF,TGTGCCAGCAGCTTGCCTACGGGACTAGCGCCAGATACGCAGTATTTT
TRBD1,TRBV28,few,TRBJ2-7,CASSTRQGVHEQYF,TGTGCCAGCAGTACCCGACAGGGGGTACACGAGCAGTACTTC
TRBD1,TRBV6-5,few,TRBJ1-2,CASSLGQGGSYGYTF,TGTGCCAGCAGTTTAGGACAGGGGGGTAGCTATGGCTACACCTTC
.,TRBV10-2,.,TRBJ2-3,CASSEDGVQDTQYF,TGCGCCAGCAGTGAAGATGGGGTTCAAGATACGCAGTATTTT
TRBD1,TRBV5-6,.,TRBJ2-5,CASMGRGTGYEETQYF,TGTGCCAGCATGGGTCGGGGGACAGGGTATGAAGAGACCCAGTACTTC
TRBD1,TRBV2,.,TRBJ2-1,CARNRGLASNEQFF,TGTGCCAGGAACAGGGGGCTTGCGTCCAATGAGCAGTTCTTC
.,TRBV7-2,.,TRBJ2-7,CASSYPGSSYEQYF,TGTGCCAGCAGCTACCCAGGTAGCTCCTACGAGCAGTACTTC
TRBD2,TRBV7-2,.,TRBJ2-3,CASSLTSGGAGGTDTQYF,TGTGCCAGCAGCCTAACTAGCGGGGGGGCCGGGGGGACAGATACGCAGTATTTT
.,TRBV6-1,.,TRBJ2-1,CASRATVANEQFF,TGTGCCAGCAGGGCGACAGTTGCCAATGAGCAGTTCTTC
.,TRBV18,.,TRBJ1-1,CASSPGRGAMNTEAFF,TGTGCCAGCTCACCCGGGCGGGGGGCCATGAACACTGAAGCTTTCTTT
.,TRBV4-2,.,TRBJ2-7,CASSPRVQGWPYEQYF,TGTGCCAGCAGCCCCCGGGTGCAAGGATGGCCCTACGAGCAGTACTTC
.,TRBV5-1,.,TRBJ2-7,CASSLEGGWYEQYF,TGCGCCAGCAGCTTGGAGGGGGGCTGGTACGAGCAGTACTTC
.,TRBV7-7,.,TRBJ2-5,CASSLEGQTQETQYF,TGTGCTAGCAGCTTAGAAGGACAGACCCAAGAGACCCAGTACTTC
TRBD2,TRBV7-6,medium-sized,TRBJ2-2,CASSLEPRTSGDTGELFF,TGTGCCAGCAGCTTAGAACCTAGGACTAGCGGGGATACCGGGGAGCTGTTTTTT
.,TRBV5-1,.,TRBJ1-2,CASSPDGYGYTF,TGCGCCAGCAGCCCGGACGGCTATGGCTACACCTTC
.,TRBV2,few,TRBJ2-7,CASRPGSGNEQYF,TGTGCCAGCAGGCCGGGATCAGGGAACGAGCAGTACTTC
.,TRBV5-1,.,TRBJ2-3,CASSRSGAPDGTDTQYF,TGCGCCAGCAGCCGGAGTGGAGCACCGGATGGAACAGATACGCAGTATTTT
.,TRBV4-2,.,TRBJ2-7,CASSQESGVSSYEQYF,TGTGCCAGCAGCCAAGAGTCCGGGGTCAGCTCCTACGAGCAGTACTTC
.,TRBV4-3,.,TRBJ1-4,CASSQASRQLEKLFF,TGCGCCAGCAGCCAAGCGTCCCGACAGCTTGAAAAACTGTTTTTT
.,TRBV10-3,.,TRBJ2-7,CAGSSADSYEQYF,TGTGCCGGGAGTTCGGCGGACTCCTACGAGCAGTACTTC
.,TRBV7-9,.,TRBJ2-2,CASRQSPGHLSGELFF,TGTGCCAGCAGACAAAGCCCGGGACACCTATCCGGGGAGCTGTTTTTT
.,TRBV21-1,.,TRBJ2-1,CASSKVDSTDTYNEQFF,TGTGCCAGCAGCAAAGTTGATTCGACTGACACCTACAATGAGCAGTTCTTC
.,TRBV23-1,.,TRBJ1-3,CASSQNWRIPSGNTIYF,TGCGCCAGCAGTCAAAATTGGCGGATTCCCTCTGGAAACACCATATATTTT
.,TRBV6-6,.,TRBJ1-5,CASGQPNQPQHF,TGTGCCAGCGGACAGCCTAATCAGCCCCAGCATTTT
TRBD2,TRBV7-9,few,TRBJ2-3,CASSLEAQGAGVTDTQYF,TGTGCCAGCAGCTTAGAAGCCCAAGGGGCGGGGGTCACAGATACGCAGTATTTT
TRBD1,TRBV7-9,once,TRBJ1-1,CASSFGQAEAFF,TGTGCCAGCAGCTTCGGACAGGCTGAAGCTTTCTTT
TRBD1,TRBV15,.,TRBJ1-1,CATSREQVSGGTEAFF,TGTGCCACCAGCAGAGAGCAAGTGTCAGGGGGGACTGAAGCTTTCTTT
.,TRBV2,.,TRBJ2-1,CASSDARYNEQFF,TGTGCCAGCAGTGACGCTCGATACAATGAGCAGTTCTTC
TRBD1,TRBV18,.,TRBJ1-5,CASSPAQTGDSNQPQHF,TGTGCCAGCTCACCCGCCCAGACAGGGGATAGCAATCAGCCCCAGCATTTT
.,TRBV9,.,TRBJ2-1,CASSVVTDNEQFF,TGTGCCAGCAGCGTAGTCACAGACAATGAGCAGTTCTTC
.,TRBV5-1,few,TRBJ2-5,CASSLWAGHQETQYF,TGCGCCAGCAGCTTGTGGGCTGGGCACCAAGAGACCCAGTACTTC
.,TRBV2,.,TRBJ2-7,CADGPVYEQYF,TGTGCCGACGGGCCAGTCTACGAGCAGTACTTC
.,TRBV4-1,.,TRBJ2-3,CASSRLTGEGTDTQYF,TGCGCCAGCAGCCGCCTGACAGGGGAGGGAACAGATACGCAGTATTTT
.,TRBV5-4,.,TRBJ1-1,CASSLGAGRMNTEAFF,TGTGCCAGCAGCTTGGGGGCAGGGCGCATGAACACTGAAGCTTTCTTT
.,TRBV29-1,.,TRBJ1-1,CSIQQYPSNTEAFF,TGCAGCATCCAACAGTACCCTTCGAACACTGAAGCTTTCTTT